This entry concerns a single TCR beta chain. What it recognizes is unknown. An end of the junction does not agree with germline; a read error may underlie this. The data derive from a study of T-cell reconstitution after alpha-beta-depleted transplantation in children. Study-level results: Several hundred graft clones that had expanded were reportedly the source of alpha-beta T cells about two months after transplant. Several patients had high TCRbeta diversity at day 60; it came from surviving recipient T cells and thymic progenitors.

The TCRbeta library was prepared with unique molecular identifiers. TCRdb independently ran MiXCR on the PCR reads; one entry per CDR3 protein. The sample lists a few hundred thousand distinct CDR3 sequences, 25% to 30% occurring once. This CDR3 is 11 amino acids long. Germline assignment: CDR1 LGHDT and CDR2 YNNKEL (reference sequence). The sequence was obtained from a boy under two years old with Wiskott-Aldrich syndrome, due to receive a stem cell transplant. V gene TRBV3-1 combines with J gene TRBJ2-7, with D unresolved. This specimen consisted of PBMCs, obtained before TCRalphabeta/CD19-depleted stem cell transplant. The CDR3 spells CASSQGRRVDF. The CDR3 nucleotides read TGTGCCAGCAGCCAGGGCCGTCGGGTGGACTTC.